This T cell receptor (beta chain) derives from a study of patients and donors after allogeneic stem cell transplantation. Each CDR3 protein gets one entry after TCRdb re-called the RT-PCR reads with MiXCR. The data show under 200,000 distinct CDR3 sequences, approximately 22% seen once. The CDR3 totals 13 residues. Germline CDR1 is MNHNS and CDR2 is SASEGT. Trimming removed 8 bases at V and 5 bases at J, with 15 bases between. The rearrangement joins TRBV6-1 to TRBJ1-1, with a tentative D call TRBD1 (5 bases). The TCR originated in a human donor who was either an allogeneic HSCT recipient or a stem cell or donor lymphocyte infusion donor (not recorded which). It is not recorded whose cells these are; they may come from a transplant donor. Source material: blood, either unsorted or a sorted T cell fraction (not recorded which). The CDR3 DNA follows: TGTGCCAGCGACAGCCTAAGTAGGACTGAAGCTTTCTTT. Encoded protein: CASDSLSRTEAFF.